Here is one T cell receptor (beta chain) with its context. The sample is drawn from a study of technical replicates of blood from a few donors. Germline CDR1 MNHEY, CDR2 SMNVEV (reference sequence). This CDR3 has 13 amino acids. Trimming took off 2 bases at V and 4 bases at J, with 8 bases between the two ends. Clones were sequenced by immunoSEQ multiplex PCR, and TCRdb holds only the in-frame ones, with some missing. The sample includes 13,000 or so clones, 65% to 90% of them seen just once. What was sequenced was PBMCs. This clonotype was sampled from a human donor in good health. This sequence joins TRBV27 and TRBJ2-5; D unclear. The CDR3 nucleotides are TGTGCCAGCAGTTTACGAGGATTAGAGACCCAGTACTTC. It yields the protein CASSLRGLETQYF.